Following are 19 T cell receptor beta chains from one sample sequenced in a study of long-term antiretroviral therapy in people with HIV. Running of the v3.0 immunoSEQ assay took place at survey level. This table comes from immunoSEQ multiplex PCR, and its TCRdb copy is limited to in-frame clones, with some not included. The sample shows about 21,000 clones, roughly 79% of them seen only once. The sample in question was unsorted PBMCs, obtained 0.1 years before starting antiretroviral therapy. All receptors come from a man in his forties with HIV.

V usage is TRBV2 and J usage is TRBJ1-1, with D possibly being TRBD1 (6 bases). CDR1 SNHLY and CDR2 FYNNEI come from the germline V gene. V gave up 6 bases and J gave up 2 bases, with 16 bases separating them. CDR3 size: 15 residues. This CDR3 reads CASRRYREANTEAFF. CDR3 nucleotide sequence: TGTGCCAGCAGGCGATACAGGGAAGCCAACACTGAAGCTTTCTTT.

V is TRBV2 and J is TRBJ1-5; 8 positions match TRBD1. Trimming removed 6 bases from V and 4 bases from J; junction bases left unmatched: 8. The CDR3 loop spans 15 amino acids. CDR1 SNHLY and CDR2 FYNNEI come from the germline V gene. The CDR3: CASSIFTGGNQPQHF. As DNA, the CDR3 is TGTGCCAGCAGCATTTTCACAGGGGGGAATCAGCCCCAGCATTTT.

The chain is built from TRBV4-1 and TRBJ2-3; D remains unclear. With 0 bases removed from V and 2 bases from J, the gap between germline ends came to 6 bases. This CDR3 region has 14 residues. From germline, CDR1 is MGHRA and CDR2 YSYEKL. The CDR3 DNA reads TGCGCCAGCAGCCAAGATGCGACCACAGATACGCAGTATTTT. As protein: CASSQDATTDTQYF.

V is TRBV6-6 and J is TRBJ1-5; the D is unclear. The length of the CDR3 is 15 residues. Germline CDR1 MNHNY, CDR2 SVGAGI (reference sequence). Deletions cut 6 bases from V and 0 bases from J, with 12 bases between. In nucleotides, the CDR3 is TGTGCCAGCAGCCCGGTGAGGGATAGCAATCAGCCCCAGCATTTT. Translating gives CASSPVRDSNQPQHF.

This rearrangement joins TRBV9 to TRBJ2-3; TRBD1 is a possible D gene (6 bases). CDR3 size: 12 residues. The V end was cut by 6 bases, the J end by 5 bases, with 10 bases between. CDR1 SGDLS and CDR2 YYNGEE come from the germline V gene. Written as DNA, the CDR3 is TGTGCCAGCAAGGGGGTTGGAGATACGCAGTATTTT. Translation: CASKGVGDTQYF. The whole variable domain, filled in from reference TRBV9 and TRBJ2-3, reads DSGVTQTPKHLITATGQRVTLRCSPRSGDLSVYWYQQSLDQGLQFLIQYYNGEERAKGNILERFSAQQFPDLHSELNLSSLELGDSALYFCASKGVGDTQYFGPGTRLTVL.

The V gene is TRBV4-3, the J gene TRBJ2-5; D not resolved. CDR3 length: 13 amino acids. Per germline, CDR1 LGHNA and CDR2 YSLEER. V shed 0 bases and J shed 8 bases, with 10 bases lying between them. In nucleotides, the CDR3 is TGCGCCAGCAGCCAAGATTCGGTGACTACCCAGTACTTC. Its protein is CASSQDSVTTQYF.

The chain is built from TRBV27 and TRBJ2-5; TRBD2 aligns across 14 bases. There are 17 residues in the CDR3. CDR1 and CDR2 from the germline V gene are MNHEY and SMNVEV (reference sequence). Losses at the gene ends were 2 bases for V and 2 bases for J; bases not matched to a gene: 4. The CDR3 region is CASSLGLAGGRQETQYF. As DNA, the CDR3 is TGTGCCAGCAGTTTAGGACTAGCGGGGGGCCGACAAGAGACCCAGTACTTC.

In DNA, the CDR3 is TGCGCCAGCAGCTTGGCCTTGGGACAGTCGAACACCGGGGAGCTGTTTTTT. Amino acids: CASSLALGQSNTGELFF. The chain joins TRBV5-1 to TRBJ2-2; 7 nucleotides line up with TRBD1. CDR1 is SGHRS, CDR2 YFSETQ, per germline. The J segment lost 0 bases and the V segment lost 0 bases, leaving 5 bases of the junction unmatched. The CDR3 is 17 residues long.

This clone was observed a few times. The chain uses TRBV7-2 and TRBJ2-7; the D is unclear. CDR3 size: 14 residues. The V end was cut by 0 bases, the J end by 0 bases, with 6 bases between. Germline V CDR1 and CDR2: SGHTA, FQGNSA. CDR3 loop: CASSLAGRSYEQYF. In DNA, the CDR3 is TGTGCCAGCAGCTTAGCGGGCCGCTCCTACGAGCAGTACTTC.

V usage is TRBV5-1 and J usage is TRBJ2-1, with 11 bases aligning to TRBD2. V lost 4 bases, J lost 5 bases, and 5 bases stayed unmatched. CDR1 and CDR2 from the germline V gene are SGHRS and YFSETQ. This CDR3 region has 15 residues. The CDR3 loop is CASSPTSGSNNEQFF. CDR3 in DNA: TGCGCCAGCAGCCCCACTAGCGGGAGTAACAATGAGCAGTTCTTC.

This clone was counted only a few times. The chain combines TRBV20-1 with TRBJ1-5; D is ambiguous. This CDR3 has 11 residues. With 5 bases removed from V and 11 bases from J, the gap between germline ends came to 13 bases. The germline CDR1 and CDR2 sequences are DFQATT and SNEGSKA (reference sequence). CDR3 sequence reads: CSASGPKAQHF. The DNA for the CDR3 is TGCAGTGCTTCAGGTCCAAAGGCCCAGCATTTT.

The chain has TRBV4-3 and TRBJ2-5, with 9 bases aligning to TRBD2. Germline-derived CDR1 and CDR2 are LGHNA and YSLEER. Losses at the gene ends were 1 base for V and 1 base for J; bases not matched to a gene: 4. The CDR3 spans 16 residues. This CDR3 is CASSQGATSGQETQYF. The DNA for the CDR3 is TGCGCCAGCAGCCAAGGGGCGACTAGCGGCCAAGAGACCCAGTACTTC.

The V gene is TRBV5-4, the J gene TRBJ2-1; weak D call: TRBD1 (6 bases). Per germline, CDR1 SGHNT and CDR2 YYREEE (reference sequence). Trimming left V 5 bases short and J 0 bases short, with 18 bases between. CDR3 length: 17 amino acids. The CDR3 spells CASRSGTSPSSYNEQFF. The CDR3 nucleotides read TGTGCCAGCAGATCCGGGACATCCCCCAGCTCCTACAATGAGCAGTTCTTC.

The chain couples TRBV6-1 to TRBJ2-7, with TRBD1 matching over 10 bases. Trimming removed 7 bases from V and 7 bases from J; junction bases left unmatched: 13. The CDR3 spans 15 residues. Germline V gene data show CDR1 as MNHNS and CDR2 as SASEGT. CDR3 region: CASTGPGQGRWEQYF. In nucleotides, the CDR3 is TGTGCCAGCACAGGACCGGGACAGGGGCGCTGGGAGCAGTACTTC.

This clone was observed once. This chain connects TRBV15 to TRBJ2-1; possibly TRBD2 for D (6 bases). V was trimmed by 5 bases and J by 5 bases, leaving 19 bases between them. The germline V gene encodes CDR1 LNHNV and CDR2 YYDKDF (reference sequence). The CDR3 totals 16 residues. The CDR3 protein is CATSSKGGPWDNEQFF. CDR3 DNA: TGTGCCACCAGCTCGAAGGGAGGACCCTGGGACAATGAGCAGTTCTTC.

This clone was recorded only once. The CDR3 sequence is CAISSGTANEKLFF. The CDR3 DNA is TGTGCCATCAGTTCCGGGACTGCCAATGAAAAACTGTTTTTT. The chain joins TRBV10-3 to TRBJ1-4; tentative D call: TRBD1 (5 bases). V lost 5 bases, J lost 5 bases, and 12 bases lay in between. CDR1 is ENHRY and CDR2 is SYGVKD in the germline V gene. This CDR3 comprises 14 residues.

This clone was observed a single time. The chain is built from TRBV5-1 and TRBJ2-7, with 8 nucleotides matching TRBD1. Trimming took 0 bases from V and 5 from J; bases not matched to a gene: 7. The CDR3 runs 15 residues. From germline, CDR1 is SGHRS and CDR2 YFSETQ. The CDR3 coding sequence is TGCGCCAGCAGCTTGGACGGCAGGGGGCGCAACGAGCAGTACTTC. This encodes CASSLDGRGRNEQYF.

The chain employs TRBV4-2 and TRBJ2-3, with D maybe TRBD2 (7 bases). Between the trimmed V and J ends, which lost 4 bases and 2 bases, there was a span of 13 bases. Looked up from germline, CDR1 is LGHNA and CDR2 is YNFKEQ. The CDR3 totals 15 residues. The CDR3 is CASSPRGGDTDTQYF. The CDR3 DNA is TGTGCCAGCAGCCCTAGGGGGGGAGACACAGATACGCAGTATTTT.

The V gene is TRBV21-1, the J gene TRBJ2-3; the table calls TRBD2, which could not be checked here. TRBV21-1 is a recognized pseudogene. The CDR3 contains 15 residues. This CDR3 is CASSKAGGPSNTQYF. DNA for the CDR3: TGTGCCAGCAGCAAGGCGGGAGGGCCCTCTAATACGCAGTATTTT.